What follows describes a single T cell receptor (beta chain). The antigen is not known. Unique molecular identifiers were built into the TCRbeta library. TCRdb fed the PCR reads into MiXCR, producing one record per CDR3 protein. Altogether a few hundred thousand distinct CDR3 sequences are present, around 13% being singletons, with the ten largest covering approximately 2.1%. This sample was taken from a study of T-cell reconstitution after alpha-beta-depleted transplantation in children. Study-wide results and caveats: By about two months after transplant, alpha-beta T cells reportedly arose from several hundred graft clones that had expanded.

The origin of this receptor is a male patient aged 5 to 17 who had a stem cell transplant for acute myeloid leukemia, so the T cells may come from the graft donor. This material consisted of PBMCs, mostly from graft donor cells, taken 360 days after TCRalphabeta/CD19-depleted stem cell transplant.

The CDR3 coding sequence is TGTGCCAGCAGTGAGGCTAGCGAAGAGACCCAGTACTTC. As protein: CASSEASEETQYF. V is TRBV2 and J is TRBJ2-5, with D maybe TRBD2 (6 bases). The germline CDR1 and CDR2 sequences are SNHLY and FYNNEI. CDR3 length: 13 amino acids. V lost 3 bases and J lost 3, with 8 bases in between. Supplemented by reference TRBV2 and TRBJ2-5, the full variable domain reads EPEVTQTPSHQVTQMGQEVILRCVPISNHLYFYWYRQILGQKVEFLVSFYNNEISEKSEIFDDQFSVERPDGSNFTLKIRSTKLEDSAMYFCASSEASEETQYFGPGTRLLVL.